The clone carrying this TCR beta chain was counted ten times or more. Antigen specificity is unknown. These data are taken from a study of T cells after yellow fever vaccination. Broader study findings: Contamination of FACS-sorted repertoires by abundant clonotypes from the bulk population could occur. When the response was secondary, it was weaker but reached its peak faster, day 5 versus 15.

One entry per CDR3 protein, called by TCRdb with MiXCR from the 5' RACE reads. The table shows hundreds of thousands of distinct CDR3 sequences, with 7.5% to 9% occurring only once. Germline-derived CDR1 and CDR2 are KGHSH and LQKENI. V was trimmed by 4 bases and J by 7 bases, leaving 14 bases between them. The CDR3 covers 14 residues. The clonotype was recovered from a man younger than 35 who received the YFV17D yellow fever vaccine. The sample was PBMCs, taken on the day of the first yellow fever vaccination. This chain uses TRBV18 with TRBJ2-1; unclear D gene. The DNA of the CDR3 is TGTGCCAGCTCACAATCGACTTCCGGGAATGAGCAGTTCTTC. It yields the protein CASSQSTSGNEQFF. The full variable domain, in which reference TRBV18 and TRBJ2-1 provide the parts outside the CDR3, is NAGVMQNPRHLVRRRGQEARLRCSPMKGHSHVYWYRQLPEEGLKFMVYLQKENIIDESGMPKERFSAEFPKEGPSILRIQQVVRGDSAAYFCASSQSTSGNEQFFGPGTRLTVL.